The rows below give T cell receptor beta chains drawn from one sample of a study of CD8+ T cells in alopecia areata. Produced via immunoSEQ multiplex PCR; TCRdb's table is partial and in-frame only. This table has approximately 100,000 clones, 70% to 90% appearing once. The specimen was CD8+ T cells sorted from blood, collected between weeks 30 and 35, from a patient treated with tofacitinib. These receptors originate from a human donor with alopecia areata. The CDR3 runs from the conserved cysteine through the conserved F or W. D genes are given only for firm matches. Size is omitted from some rows. Given values are once, few, many or a class for expanded clones.

.,TRBV2,TRBJ1-5,.,TGTGCCAGCAGTGAGGAAACAGTCAATCAGCCCCAGCATTTT,CASSEETVNQPQHF
.,TRBV12-5,TRBJ1-5,TRBD1,TGTGCTAGTGGTTTGCAAGGACAGGGGATATGGCCCCAGCATTTT,CASGLQGQGIWPQHF
.,TRBV4-1,TRBJ1-2,.,TGCGCCAGCAGCCAAGCCTATCTATCCAACTATGGCTACACCTTC,CASSQAYLSNYGYTF
.,TRBV27,TRBJ2-1,.,TGTGCCAGCAGTTTCTACCCCTTCGGCTACCTCGACAATGAGCAGTTCTTC,CASSFYPFGYLDNEQFF
.,TRBV10-1,TRBJ1-1,.,TGCGCCAGCAGTCTAGGGGCGAACACTGAAGCTTTCTTT,CASSLGANTEAFF
.,TRBV10-2,TRBJ1-5,TRBD1,TGCGCCAGCAGTGAGCCGGGACAGAAGTTGAATCAGCCCCAGCATTTT,CASSEPGQKLNQPQHF
.,TRBV6-5,TRBJ2-7,.,TGTGCCAGTGGGTTTGGCGAGCAGTACTTC,CASGFGEQYF
.,TRBV7-9,TRBJ2-1,.,TGTGCCAGCAGCCACCAGAGCTCCTACAATGAGCAGTTCTTC,CASSHQSSYNEQFF
.,TRBV4-1,TRBJ2-1,TRBD2,TGCGCCAGCAGCCAGACTAGCGGTCCCTACAATGAGCAGTTCTTC,CASSQTSGPYNEQFF
.,TRBV5-1,TRBJ2-1,TRBD1,TGCGCCAGCAGCCAACCATACAGGGGTAGCAATGAGCAGTTCTTC,CASSQPYRGSNEQFF
.,TRBV5-4,TRBJ2-3,.,TGTGCCAGCAGCCCTCAGGCACGCCCAACAGATACGCAGTATTTT,CASSPQARPTDTQYF
.,TRBV19,TRBJ2-1,TRBD2,TGTGCCAGTAGTCCAAGCGGAGCGGGGGACTCCTACAATGAGCAGTTCTTC,CASSPSGAGDSYNEQFF
.,TRBV7-9,TRBJ2-3,TRBD2,TGTGCCAGCAGCGCCGGGACTAGCGGACGAAACACAGATACGCAGTATTTT,CASSAGTSGRNTDTQYF
once,TRBV19,TRBJ1-1,.,TGTGCCAGTTTATACAGGGACACTGAAGCTTTCTTT,CASLYRDTEAFF
.,TRBV5-5,TRBJ2-1,TRBD2,TGTGCCAGCAGCTTGGGTAGCGGGAGTGCGAATGAGCAGTTCTTC,CASSLGSGSANEQFF
.,TRBV7-6,TRBJ2-7,.,TGTGCCAGCAGCTTAGCGGGGGGTCTAGCGTCTTCGGACGAGCAGTACTTC,CASSLAGGLASSDEQYF
.,TRBV19,TRBJ1-1,.,TGTGCCAGTAGGAAAGGGGGGATCACTGAAGCTTTCTTT,CASRKGGITEAFF
few,TRBV11-2,TRBJ2-7,TRBD1,TGTGCCAGCAGCCGGACAGGGCCCCACGAGCAGTACTTC,CASSRTGPHEQYF
.,TRBV4-1,TRBJ2-3,.,TGCGCCAGCAGCCAAGATTTCGTTGGACGGTACACAGATACGCAGTATTTT,CASSQDFVGRYTDTQYF
.,TRBV28,TRBJ2-7,.,TGTGCCAGCAGTTCGTCCGACCCGAGCGAGCAGTACTTC,CASSSSDPSEQYF
once,TRBV27,TRBJ2-7,TRBD1,TGTGCCAGCAGCTCGGGACAGGGGTCCTACGAGCAGTACTTC,CASSSGQGSYEQYF
.,TRBV27,TRBJ2-5,.,TGTGCCAGCAGTTTATTCGAAAGGCCAGGGGAGCAGTACTTC,CASSLFERPGEQYF
.,TRBV7-9,TRBJ2-7,TRBD1,TGTGCCAGCAGCTACTCGAGACAGGGAACCTACGAGCAGTACTTC,CASSYSRQGTYEQYF
.,TRBV4-1,TRBJ2-7,TRBD1,TGCGCCAGCAGCTCGGACAGGGAGTACGAGCAGTACTTC,CASSSDREYEQYF
.,TRBV4-1,TRBJ2-7,.,TGCGCCAGCAGCCAAGGTGCAGACTACGAGCAGTACTTC,CASSQGADYEQYF
.,TRBV9,TRBJ2-1,TRBD2,TGTGCCAGCAGCGGGACTAGCGGGTTAAACAATGAGCAGTTCTTC,CASSGTSGLNNEQFF
.,TRBV9,TRBJ2-7,.,TGTGCCAGCAGCACACCAGGAAACGAGCAGTACTTC,CASSTPGNEQYF
once,TRBV7-9,TRBJ2-7,TRBD2,TGTGCCAGCAGACTAGCGGGGACGGAGTCCTACGAGCAGTACTTC,CASRLAGTESYEQYF
.,TRBV7-3,TRBJ2-1,TRBD2,TGTGCCAGCAGCTTAACGCAGTCCAGCGGGGGATACAATGAGCAGTTCTTC,CASSLTQSSGGYNEQFF
.,TRBV19,TRBJ1-1,TRBD1,TGTGCCAGTAGACGGACAGGGGTCACTGAAGCTTTCTTT,CASRRTGVTEAFF
once,TRBV27,TRBJ2-7,.,TGTGCCAGCAGTCCCTCCTTTCCGGGACTGCAGGAGCAGTACTTC,CASSPSFPGLQEQYF
.,TRBV29-1,TRBJ2-7,.,TGCAGCGTTGAAGACCAACGGGGACAAGACTACGAGCAGTACTTC,CSVEDQRGQDYEQYF
.,TRBV27,TRBJ2-3,.,TGTGCCAGCAGTTTATCCCAGTCCGATACGCAGTATTTT,CASSLSQSDTQYF
.,TRBV28,TRBJ2-7,TRBD2,TGTGCCAGCGGTCCCGGTAGCGGGGGAACCTACGAGCAGTACTTC,CASGPGSGGTYEQYF
.,TRBV5-1,TRBJ2-1,.,TGCGCCAGCAGCTTGGTGACGGGCGTGGATGAGCAGTTCTTC,CASSLVTGVDEQFF
.,TRBV10-3,TRBJ1-1,.,TGTGCCAGCAGTTACGCGAACACTGAAGCTTTCTTT,CASSYANTEAFF
.,TRBV14,TRBJ2-2,.,TGTGCCAGCAGCCAAGTAACAACCGGGGAGCTGTTTTTT,CASSQVTTGELFF
few,TRBV4-1,TRBJ2-3,TRBD2,TGCGCCAGCAGCCAAGGGATAGCGGGCTCTAGCACAGATACGCAGTATTTT,CASSQGIAGSSTDTQYF
.,TRBV5-4,TRBJ2-2,TRBD1,TGTGCCAGCAGCTTGATGTGGGACAGGGTGAACGGGGAGCTGTTTTTT,CASSLMWDRVNGELFF
.,TRBV6-5,TRBJ2-7,.,TGTGCCAGCAGTTTCCAGACGGGGCGGGTATACGAGCAGTACTTC,CASSFQTGRVYEQYF
.,TRBV6-6,TRBJ2-7,TRBD2,TGTGCCAGCAGTTACACTAGCGGCCCCTACGAGCAGTACTTC,CASSYTSGPYEQYF
.,TRBV27,TRBJ2-1,.,TGTGCCAGCAGCGTACAGGGTCCCCCCACTTACAATGAGCAGTTCTTC,CASSVQGPPTYNEQFF
.,TRBV29-1,TRBJ1-1,.,TGCAGCGTTGATTCCACGAACACTGAAGCTTTCTTT,CSVDSTNTEAFF
.,TRBV9,TRBJ2-7,.,TGTGCCAGCAGCGACAGCGACAGTCCCTACGAGCAGTACTTC,CASSDSDSPYEQYF
.,TRBV5-1,TRBJ2-1,TRBD1,TGCGCCAGCGATACCGGGACAGGGGGTGAGAATGAGCAGTTCTTC,CASDTGTGGENEQFF
.,TRBV2,TRBJ2-7,.,TGTGCCAGCACCCTCTACGAGCAGTACTTC,CASTLYEQYF
.,TRBV6-5,TRBJ2-7,.,TGTGCCAGCGAGGGGGGCCACTCCTACGAGCAGTACTTC,CASEGGHSYEQYF
.,TRBV9,TRBJ2-3,TRBD1,TGTGCCAGCAGTGACTCAGGGGGCAGCGCAGATACGCAGTATTTT,CASSDSGGSADTQYF
.,TRBV2,TRBJ2-2,TRBD2,TGTGTGTTCGCTGCTAGCGGGACGAACACCGGGGAGCTGTTTTTT,CVFAASGTNTGELFF